This T cell receptor (beta chain) is from a study of shared clonotypes between healthy human individuals. On the study more broadly: Ranging from 18 to 49 in age, donors were two women and a few men. Whole-study results and caveats: Clonotype sharing levels among donors were expected to vary with sequencing depth.

Terminally differentiated effector memory CD45RA+ cells were excluded from the naive CD8 cells, which were CD45RO-negative and positively selected for CCR7. Among the donors, all were Caucasian adults who lived in Nashville, Tennessee. Each subset's genomic DNA was shared equally among a number of immunoSEQ plates. This table comes from immunoSEQ multiplex PCR, and its TCRdb copy is limited to in-frame clones, with some not included. This repertoire shows 630,000 or so clones, 98% found once; its top ten account for 0.3%. Germline lookup yields CDR1 SGHTA and CDR2 FQGNSA. The junction had 6 bases not matched to a gene; V was cut back by 3 bases and J by 4 bases. The CDR3 is made up of 15 amino acids. In regard to this clone: Its specificity is unknown.

V usage is TRBV7-2 and J usage is TRBJ2-5; 9 bases are a match to TRBD1. This TCR was sampled from a man aged 25-45 years in good health. Sequences were obtained from naive CD8+ T cells sorted from blood. CDR3 region: CASSLYRGQTETQYF. The CDR3 DNA sequence: TGTGCCAGCAGCTTGTACAGGGGGCAAACAGAGACCCAGTACTTC.